This T cell receptor (beta chain) appears in the sequencing data of a study of blood T cells in healthy people across ages. Germline V CDR1 and CDR2: MNHEY, SVGAGI. The CDR3 is made up of 14 amino acids. Between the trimmed V and J ends, which lost 6 bases and 2 bases, there was a span of 13 bases. The second PCR ran about 6 to 12 cycles with a sample-barcoded 5' primer and J-beta primers. Each cDNA molecule carried a tag from a template-switch adaptor that contained 12 random nucleotides. MiXCR, run by TCRdb on the 5' RACE reads, gives a single entry per CDR3 protein. Here the sample spans about 640,000 distinct CDR3 sequences, 45% to 65% being singletons.

This rearrangement joins TRBV6-5 to TRBJ2-5, with a tentative D call TRBD1 (7 bases). This TCR was sampled from a man in his sixties in good health. Sequencing was performed on blood. This CDR3 reads CASSRGDRQETQYF. CDR3 DNA sequence: TGTGCCAGCAGCCGCGGGGACAGACAAGAGACCCAGTACTTC.